These 13 T cell receptor beta chains share one sample of origin, sequenced in a study of T cell changes during pregnancy in multiple sclerosis. Clones were sequenced by immunoSEQ multiplex PCR, and TCRdb holds only the in-frame ones, with some missing. The sample lists over 45,000 clones; less than 95% were seen once. The sequences come from peripheral blood, collected in the first trimester of pregnancy. The receptors shown here come from a female donor in good health, enrolled as a control in a pregnancy study.

This rearrangement joins TRBV6-9 to TRBJ2-3; 9 positions agree with TRBD1. Germline V lookup: CDR1 MNHGY, CDR2 SVAAGI. Trimming took 8 bases from V and 5 from J; bases not matched to a gene: 8. CDR3 size: 14 residues. The CDR3 nucleotides read TGTGCCAGCCTGACCGGGACAGGGAAAGATACGCAGTATTTT. It specifies CASLTGTGKDTQYF.

This clone showed up just once. This chain links TRBV5-4 with TRBJ2-3; D is possibly TRBD2 (6 bases). The germline CDR1 and CDR2 sequences are SGHNT and YYREEE (reference sequence). The CDR3 is 16 residues long. The V end was cut by 4 bases, the J end by 5 bases, with 20 bases between. The CDR3 is CASSQTQLRRGDTQYF. The CDR3 DNA follows: TGTGCCAGCAGCCAAACACAGCTACGGAGGGGAGATACGCAGTATTTT.

V usage is TRBV11-2 and J usage is TRBJ1-4; 9 bases map to TRBD1. The CDR3 has 14 amino acids. The ends lost 1 base at V and 8 bases at J; junction bases unmatched: 2. Germline V lookup: CDR1 SGHAT, CDR2 FQNNGV. DNA of the CDR3: TGTGCCAGCAGCTTAGGGACAGGGGTCGAAAAACTGTTTTTT. Protein product: CASSLGTGVEKLFF.

The chain recombines TRBV19 with TRBJ1-1; weak D call: TRBD1 (6 bases). Germline CDR1 is LNHDA and CDR2 is SQIVND (reference sequence). This CDR3 is built from 15 residues. V lost 6 bases and J lost 0, with 14 bases in between. CDR3 sequence reads: CASSLNRVLNTEAFF. DNA of the CDR3: TGTGCCAGTAGCTTAAACAGGGTATTGAACACTGAAGCTTTCTTT.

The J gene is TRBJ1-1, the V gene TRBV6-1; D is perhaps TRBD1 (5 bases). V lost 7 bases, J lost 0 bases, and 9 bases lay in between. CDR3 size: 13 residues. The germline CDR1 and CDR2 sequences are MNHNS and SASEGT. CDR3 in amino acids: CASIRTLNTEAFF. CDR3 nucleotides: TGTGCCAGCATCAGGACACTGAACACTGAAGCTTTCTTT.

The chain carries TRBV9 and TRBJ2-1, with 11 bases fitting TRBD1. The CDR3 consists of 15 residues. After removal of 3 bases from V and 4 bases from J, the junction contained 3 bases not matched to a gene. From germline, CDR1 is SGDLS and CDR2 YYNGEE. CDR3 sequence reads: CASSEGTGGYNEQFF. CDR3 DNA: TGTGCCAGCAGCGAGGGGACAGGGGGGTACAATGAGCAGTTCTTC.

The V and J genes are TRBV6-5 and TRBJ1-1; D gene uncertain. The CDR3 is 13 amino acids. Between the trimmed V and J ends, which lost 5 bases and 0 bases, there was a span of 7 bases. Germline lookup yields CDR1 MNHEY and CDR2 SVGAGI. CDR3 loop: CASSRGMNTEAFF. Written as DNA, the CDR3 is TGTGCCAGCAGTAGAGGGATGAACACTGAAGCTTTCTTT.

The V gene is TRBV2, the J gene TRBJ2-7; perhaps TRBD1 as D (6 bases). CDR3 length: 13 residues. Germline CDR1 SNHLY, CDR2 FYNNEI. V lost 4 bases, J lost 3 bases, and 10 bases lay in between. CDR3 loop: CASSAGDLYEQYF. DNA for the CDR3: TGTGCCAGCAGTGCAGGGGACCTCTACGAGCAGTACTTC.

The chain couples TRBV5-4 to TRBJ2-5; D may be TRBD1 (5 bases). Germline V lookup: CDR1 SGHNT, CDR2 YYREEE (reference sequence). This CDR3 has 15 residues. Between the trimmed V and J ends, which lost 2 bases and 5 bases, there was a span of 16 bases. CDR3 bases: TGTGCCAGCAGCTTTGGGGCAGGCCTGCCCGAGACCCAGTACTTC. Protein sequence: CASSFGAGLPETQYF.

The chain carries TRBV28 and TRBJ1-2; the D gene is possibly TRBD1 (5 bases). V was pared by 4 bases and J by 4 bases, with 10 bases between. Germline V gene lookup returns CDR1 MDHEN and CDR2 SYDVKM. The CDR3 spans 13 residues. The CDR3 sequence: CASSSGNGYGYTF. CDR3 nucleotide sequence: TGTGCCAGCAGTTCAGGGAATGGCTATGGCTACACCTTC.

This rearrangement joins TRBV7-2 to TRBJ2-1, with 8 bases fitting TRBD2. The CDR3 consists of 16 residues. Germline assignment: CDR1 SGHTA and CDR2 FQGNSA. After removal of 5 bases from V and 14 bases from J, the junction contained 20 bases not matched to a gene. In nucleotides, the CDR3 is TGTGCCAGCAGCCCAGACGCACCCAGCGGGAGACTAGGTAAGTTCTTC. Its translation is CASSPDAPSGRLGKFF.

The chain joins TRBV2 to TRBJ2-3; tentative D call: TRBD1 (5 bases). This CDR3 is 14 amino acids long. V dropped 7 bases and J dropped 3 bases, with 14 bases sitting between them. The V gene's germline CDR1 is SNHLY and CDR2 FYNNEI. The chain's CDR3 is CASTSGMGTDTQYF. The CDR3 DNA sequence: TGTGCCAGCACCTCAGGGATGGGTACAGATACGCAGTATTTT.

The chain carries TRBV2 and TRBJ2-7; 7 nucleotides agree with TRBD1. Trimming removed 6 bases from V and 3 bases from J; junction bases left unmatched: 5. The CDR3 spans 13 residues. In germline, CDR1 is SNHLY, CDR2 FYNNEI. CDR3 nucleotide sequence: TGTGCCAGCAGAACCGGGACAGACTACGAGCAGTACTTC. Protein sequence: CASRTGTDYEQYF.